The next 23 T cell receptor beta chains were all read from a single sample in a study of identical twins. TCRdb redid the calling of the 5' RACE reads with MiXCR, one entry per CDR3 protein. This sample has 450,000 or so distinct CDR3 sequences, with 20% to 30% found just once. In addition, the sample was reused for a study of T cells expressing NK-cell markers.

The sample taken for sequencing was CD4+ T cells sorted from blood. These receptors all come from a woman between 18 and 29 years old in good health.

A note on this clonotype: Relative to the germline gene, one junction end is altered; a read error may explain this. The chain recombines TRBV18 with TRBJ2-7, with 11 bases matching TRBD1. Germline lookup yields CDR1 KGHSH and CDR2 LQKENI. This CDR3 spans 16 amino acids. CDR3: CASSPPPGQGAYEQYF. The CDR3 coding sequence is TGTGCCAGCTCCCCACCACCGGGACAGGGGGCCTACGAGCAGTACTTC.

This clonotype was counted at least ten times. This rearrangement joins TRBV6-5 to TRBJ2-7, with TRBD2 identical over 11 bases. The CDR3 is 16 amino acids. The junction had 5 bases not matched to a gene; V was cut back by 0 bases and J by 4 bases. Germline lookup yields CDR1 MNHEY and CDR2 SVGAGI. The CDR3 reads CASSYSVAGGPYEQYF. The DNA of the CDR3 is TGTGCCAGCAGTTACTCGGTAGCGGGGGGGCCGTACGAGCAGTACTTC.

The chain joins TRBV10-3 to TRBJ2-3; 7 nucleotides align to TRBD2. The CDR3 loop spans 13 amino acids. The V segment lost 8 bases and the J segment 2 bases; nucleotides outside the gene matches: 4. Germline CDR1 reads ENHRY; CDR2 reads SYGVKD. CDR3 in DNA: TGTGCCATCGGGGCGGGGGACACAGATACGCAGTATTTT. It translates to CAIGAGDTDTQYF.

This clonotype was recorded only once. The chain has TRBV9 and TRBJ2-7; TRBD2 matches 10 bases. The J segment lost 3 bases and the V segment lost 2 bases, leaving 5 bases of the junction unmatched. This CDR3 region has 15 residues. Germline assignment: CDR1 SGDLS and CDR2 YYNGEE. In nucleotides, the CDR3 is TGTGCCAGCAGCGTTACCGGGACTAGCGACTACGAGCAGTACTTC. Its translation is CASSVTGTSDYEQYF.

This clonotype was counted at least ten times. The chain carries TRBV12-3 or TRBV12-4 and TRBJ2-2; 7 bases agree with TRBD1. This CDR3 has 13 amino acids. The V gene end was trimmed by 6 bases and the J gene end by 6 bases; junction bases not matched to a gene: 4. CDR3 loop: CASSLQGAGELFF. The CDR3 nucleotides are TGTGCCAGCAGCCTTCAGGGGGCCGGGGAGCTGTTTTTT.

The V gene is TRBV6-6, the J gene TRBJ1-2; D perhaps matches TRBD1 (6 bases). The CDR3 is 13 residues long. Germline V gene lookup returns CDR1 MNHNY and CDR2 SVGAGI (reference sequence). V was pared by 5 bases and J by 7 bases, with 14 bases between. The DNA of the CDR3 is TGTGCCAGCAGTGGGAAACGGGACATTGGCTACACCTTC. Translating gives CASSGKRDIGYTF.

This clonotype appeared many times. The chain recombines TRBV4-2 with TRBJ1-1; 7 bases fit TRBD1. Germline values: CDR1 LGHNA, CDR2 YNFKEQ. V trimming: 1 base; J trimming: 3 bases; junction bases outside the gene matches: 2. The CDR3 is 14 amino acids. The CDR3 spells CASSQGDRDTEAFF. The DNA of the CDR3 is TGTGCCAGCAGCCAAGGAGACAGGGACACTGAAGCTTTCTTT.

The CDR3 is CASSYSLRYSYEQYF. The CDR3 DNA reads TGTGCCAGCAGTTACTCTCTACGGTACTCCTACGAGCAGTACTTC. V and J are TRBV6-5 and TRBJ2-7; D remains ambiguous. Germline assignment: CDR1 MNHEY and CDR2 SVGAGI. This CDR3 spans 15 amino acids. With 0 bases removed from V and 0 bases from J, the gap between germline ends came to 9 bases.

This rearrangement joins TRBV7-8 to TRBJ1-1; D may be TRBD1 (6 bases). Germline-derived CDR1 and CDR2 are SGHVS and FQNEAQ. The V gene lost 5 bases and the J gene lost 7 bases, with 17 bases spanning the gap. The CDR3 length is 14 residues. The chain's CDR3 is CASSLGGRSNEAFF. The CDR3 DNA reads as TGTGCCAGCAGCCTAGGGGGGCGATCGAATGAAGCTTTCTTT.

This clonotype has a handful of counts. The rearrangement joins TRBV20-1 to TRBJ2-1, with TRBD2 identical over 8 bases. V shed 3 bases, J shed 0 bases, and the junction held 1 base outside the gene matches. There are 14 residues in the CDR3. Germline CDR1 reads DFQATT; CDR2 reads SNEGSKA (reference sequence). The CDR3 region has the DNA TGCAGTGCTAGTAGCGGGACCTCCTACAATGAGCAGTTCTTC. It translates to CSASSGTSYNEQFF.

The CDR3 bases are TGTGCCATCAGCCCTAGCGGGAGAGAGACCCAGTACTTC. Amino acid sequence: CAISPSGRETQYF. The gene calls are TRBV10-3 and TRBJ2-5; 10 positions match TRBD2. Germline CDR1 reads ENHRY; CDR2 reads SYGVKD. V lost 6 bases to trimming and J lost 4 bases; unmatched junction nucleotides: 2. This CDR3 spans 13 amino acids.

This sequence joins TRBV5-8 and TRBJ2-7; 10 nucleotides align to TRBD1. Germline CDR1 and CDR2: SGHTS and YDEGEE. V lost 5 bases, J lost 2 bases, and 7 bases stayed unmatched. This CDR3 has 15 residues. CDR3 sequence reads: CASSKYGTGAYEQYF. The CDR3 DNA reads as TGTGCCAGCAGTAAGTATGGGACAGGGGCCTACGAGCAGTACTTC.

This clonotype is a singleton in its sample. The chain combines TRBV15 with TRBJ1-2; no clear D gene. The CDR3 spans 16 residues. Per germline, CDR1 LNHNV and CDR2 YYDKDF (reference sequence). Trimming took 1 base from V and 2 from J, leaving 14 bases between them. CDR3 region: CATSRVDSGPNYGYTF. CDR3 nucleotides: TGTGCCACCAGCAGAGTGGATTCCGGACCCAACTATGGCTACACCTTC.

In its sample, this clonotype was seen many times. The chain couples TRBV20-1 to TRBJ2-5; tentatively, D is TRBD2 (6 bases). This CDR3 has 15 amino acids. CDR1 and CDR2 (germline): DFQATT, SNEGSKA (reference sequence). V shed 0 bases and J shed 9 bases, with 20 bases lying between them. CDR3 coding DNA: TGCAGTGCTAGAGATTGGGCGGGGTTGGATATGGCCCAGTACTTC. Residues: CSARDWAGLDMAQYF.

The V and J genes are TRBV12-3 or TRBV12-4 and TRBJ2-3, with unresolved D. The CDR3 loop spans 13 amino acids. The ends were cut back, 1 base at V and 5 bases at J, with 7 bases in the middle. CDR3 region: CASSLVSLDTQYF. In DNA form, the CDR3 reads TGTGCCAGCAGTTTAGTCTCCCTAGATACGCAGTATTTT.

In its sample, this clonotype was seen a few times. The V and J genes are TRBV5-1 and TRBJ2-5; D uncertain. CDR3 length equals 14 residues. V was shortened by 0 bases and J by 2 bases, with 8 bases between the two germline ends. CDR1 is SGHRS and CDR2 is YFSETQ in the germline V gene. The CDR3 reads CASSLAVKQETQYF. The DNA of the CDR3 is TGCGCCAGCAGCTTGGCGGTTAAGCAAGAGACCCAGTACTTC.

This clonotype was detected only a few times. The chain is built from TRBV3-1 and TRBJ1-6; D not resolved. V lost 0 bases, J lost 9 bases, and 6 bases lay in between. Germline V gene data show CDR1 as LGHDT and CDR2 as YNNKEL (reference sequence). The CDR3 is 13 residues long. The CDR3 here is CASSQEVGSPLHF. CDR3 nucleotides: TGTGCCAGCAGCCAAGAAGTGGGTTCACCCCTCCACTTT.

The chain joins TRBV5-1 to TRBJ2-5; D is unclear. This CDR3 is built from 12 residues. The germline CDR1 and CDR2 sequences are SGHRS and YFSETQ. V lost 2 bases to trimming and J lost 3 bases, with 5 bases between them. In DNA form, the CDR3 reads TGCGCCAGCAGCTTTACTGAAGAGACCCAGTACTTC. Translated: CASSFTEETQYF.

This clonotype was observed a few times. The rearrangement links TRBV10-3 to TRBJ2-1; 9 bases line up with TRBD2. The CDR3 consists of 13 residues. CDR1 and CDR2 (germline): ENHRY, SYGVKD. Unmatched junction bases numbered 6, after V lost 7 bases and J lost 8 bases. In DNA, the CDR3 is TGTGCCATCACCGCGGGAGGGCTCGATGAGCAGTTCTTC. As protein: CAITAGGLDEQFF.

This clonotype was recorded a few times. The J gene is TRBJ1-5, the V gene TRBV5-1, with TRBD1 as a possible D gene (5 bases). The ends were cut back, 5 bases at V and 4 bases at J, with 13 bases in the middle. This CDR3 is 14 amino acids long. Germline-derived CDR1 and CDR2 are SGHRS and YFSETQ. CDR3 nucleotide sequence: TGCGCCAGCAGTCCCGGCCGGGGGAATCAGCCCCAGCATTTT. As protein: CASSPGRGNQPQHF.

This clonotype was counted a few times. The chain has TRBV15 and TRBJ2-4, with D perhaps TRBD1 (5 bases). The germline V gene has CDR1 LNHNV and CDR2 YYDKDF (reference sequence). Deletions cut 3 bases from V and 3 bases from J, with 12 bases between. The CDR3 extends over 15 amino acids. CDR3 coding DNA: TGTGCCACCAGCAGTCCTGACAGTAACAAAAACATTCAGTACTTC. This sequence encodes CATSSPDSNKNIQYF.

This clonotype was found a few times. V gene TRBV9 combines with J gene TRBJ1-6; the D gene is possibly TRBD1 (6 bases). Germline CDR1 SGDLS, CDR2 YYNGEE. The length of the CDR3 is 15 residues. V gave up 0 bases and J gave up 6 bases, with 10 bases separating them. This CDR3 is CASSVDGQTNSPLHF. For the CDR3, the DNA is TGTGCCAGCAGCGTAGATGGACAGACTAATTCACCCCTCCACTTT.

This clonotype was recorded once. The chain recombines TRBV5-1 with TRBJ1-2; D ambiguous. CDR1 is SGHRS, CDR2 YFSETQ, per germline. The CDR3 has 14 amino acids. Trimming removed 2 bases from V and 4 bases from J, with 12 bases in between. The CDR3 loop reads CASSFESDLYGYTF. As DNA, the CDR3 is TGCGCCAGCAGCTTTGAATCTGACCTCTATGGCTACACCTTC.